The entry below describes one T cell receptor beta chain. Its specificity is not known. The source of the sample is a study of shared clonotypes between healthy human individuals. Findings and limits, study-wide: A handful of donors showed sharing of 4.5% to 5% of naive CD4 clonotypes.

Original methodology: There were no quality scores in the junction-only immunoSEQ sequences, so filtering differed. Only in-frame clones appear in the TCRdb table, and some are missing; sequencing was by immunoSEQ multiplex PCR. Clone size and V and J calls were adopted from that table, with D and trimming inferred from the DNA. Of under 2,500,000 clones detected, almost 96% appear once; the ten largest clones hold approximately 0.13%. CDR1 MNHEY and CDR2 SMNVEV come from the germline V gene (reference sequence). This CDR3 contains 15 residues. J was trimmed by 7 bases and V by 6 bases; bases with no gene match: 6. The investigators split CD4+ cells into a CD45RA+ naive subset and a CD45RA-negative memory subset.

Sequenced sample: naive CD4+ T cells sorted from blood. The subset is: CD45RA+ positively selected. V and J are TRBV27 and TRBJ2-1; 13 nucleotides line up with TRBD2. The sequence derives from a man younger than 35 in good health. The CDR3 bases are TGTGCCAGCAGAATCGGACTAGCGGGAGAGAATGAGCAGTTCTTC. As protein: CASRIGLAGENEQFF.